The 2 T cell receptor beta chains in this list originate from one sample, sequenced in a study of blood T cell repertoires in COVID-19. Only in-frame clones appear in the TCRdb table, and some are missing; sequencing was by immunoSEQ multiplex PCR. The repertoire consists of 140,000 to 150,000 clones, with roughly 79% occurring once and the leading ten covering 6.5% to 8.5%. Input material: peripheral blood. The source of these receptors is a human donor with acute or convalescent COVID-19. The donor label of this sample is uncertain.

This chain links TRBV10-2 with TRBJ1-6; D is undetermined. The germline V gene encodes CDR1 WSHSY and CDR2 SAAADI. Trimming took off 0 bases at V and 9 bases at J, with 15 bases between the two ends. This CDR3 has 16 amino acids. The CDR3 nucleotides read TGCGCCAGCAGTGAGTCTTTGGACGTCCGGGGTTCACCCCTCCACTTT. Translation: CASSESLDVRGSPLHF.

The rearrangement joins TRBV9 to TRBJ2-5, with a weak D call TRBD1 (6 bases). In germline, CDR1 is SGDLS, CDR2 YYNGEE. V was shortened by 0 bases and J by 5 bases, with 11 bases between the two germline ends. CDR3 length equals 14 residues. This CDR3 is CASSVVEGQETQYF. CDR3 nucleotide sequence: TGTGCCAGCAGCGTAGTGGAAGGACAGGAGACCCAGTACTTC.